These 4 T cell receptor beta chains were sequenced from one sample in a study of cytomegalovirus exposure and HLA in healthy donors. A multiplex PCR was run with 60 Vbeta primers and 13 Jbeta primers. Clones were sequenced by immunoSEQ multiplex PCR, and TCRdb holds only the in-frame ones, with some missing. The sample lists over 150,000 clones, around 83% occurring once. Sequencing input: PBMCs. Receptors were obtained from a girl aged 2-15 years in good health and CMV-seropositive.

The chain recombines TRBV21-1 with TRBJ2-7; the D call of TRBD1 is as the table states it, not checked on the DNA. TRBV21-1 corresponds to a pseudogene. The CDR3 extends over 15 amino acids. CDR3 sequence: CASSKARDNSYEQYF. The CDR3, as DNA: TGTGCCAGCAGCAAAGCCCGGGACAACTCCTACGAGCAGTACTTC.

This chain links TRBV5-4 with TRBJ1-1; D gene unclear. The length of the CDR3 is 13 residues. Trimming pared 1 base from V and 4 bases from J, leaving 8 bases between. Germline V gene sequence: CDR1 SGHNT, CDR2 YYREEE (reference sequence). CDR3 sequence reads: CASSLLGGTEAFF. The DNA for the CDR3 is TGTGCCAGCAGCTTGCTCGGCGGCACTGAAGCTTTCTTT.

As regards this clone: Mismatch with germline at one junction end may stem from a read error. This chain joins TRBV5-8 and TRBJ1-1, with D hard to call. The CDR3 length is 9 residues. CDR1 and CDR2 from the germline V gene are SGHTS and YDEGEE. CDR3 sequence reads: CASSSRFDF. CDR3 DNA: TGTGCCAGCAGCTCCCGGTTTGACTTT.

This clone was counted between two and nine times. The V and J genes are TRBV4-1 and TRBJ2-1; 9 positions agree with TRBD2. CDR3 length equals 17 residues. Trimming cost V 0 bases and J 8 bases; bases outside gene matches: 11. Germline CDR1 is MGHRA and CDR2 is YSYEKL. CDR3: CASSQERSGGRAHEQFF. The CDR3 DNA reads TGCGCCAGCAGCCAAGAAAGGAGTGGCGGGAGGGCCCATGAGCAGTTCTTC.